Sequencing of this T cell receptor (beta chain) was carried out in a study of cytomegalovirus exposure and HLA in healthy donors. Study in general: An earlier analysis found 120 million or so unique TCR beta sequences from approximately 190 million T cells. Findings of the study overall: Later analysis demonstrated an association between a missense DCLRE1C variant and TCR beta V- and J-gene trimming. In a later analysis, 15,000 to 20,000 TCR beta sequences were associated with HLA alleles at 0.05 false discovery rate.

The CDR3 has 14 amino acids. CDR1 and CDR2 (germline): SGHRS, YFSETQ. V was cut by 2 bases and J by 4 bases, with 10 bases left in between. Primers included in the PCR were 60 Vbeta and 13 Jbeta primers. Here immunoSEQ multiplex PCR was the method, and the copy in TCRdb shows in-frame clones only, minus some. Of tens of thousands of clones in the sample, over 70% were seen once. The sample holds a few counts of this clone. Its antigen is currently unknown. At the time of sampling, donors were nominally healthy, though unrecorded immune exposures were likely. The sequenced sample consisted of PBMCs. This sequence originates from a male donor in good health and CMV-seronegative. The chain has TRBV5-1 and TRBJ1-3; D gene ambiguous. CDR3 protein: CASSFGQLGNTIYF. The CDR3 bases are TGCGCCAGCAGCTTTGGGCAGCTCGGAAACACCATATATTTT.